What follows are 5 T cell receptor beta chains derived from one specimen sequenced in a study of neoadjuvant anti-PD-1 for oral cavity cancer. Assay: immunoSEQ multiplex PCR; the TCRdb copy retains only in-frame clones and omits some. This table has 15,000 to 20,000 clones, 50% to 70% appearing once. The sequencing used PBMCs, collected before nivolumab (anti-PD-1) treatment. These receptors were taken from a person aged 40 to 85 with oral cavity squamous cell carcinoma.

This clone has more than one count but fewer than ten. The chain links TRBV2 to TRBJ2-7, with D tentatively TRBD1 or TRBD2 (6 bases each). The CDR3 runs to 14 residues. Germline V lookup: CDR1 SNHLY, CDR2 FYNNEI. The V end was cut by 6 bases, the J end by 4 bases, with 16 bases between. The chain's CDR3 is CASSLEGGLYEQYF. CDR3 nucleotide sequence: TGTGCCAGCAGCTTAGAGGGGGGCTTATACGAGCAGTACTTC.

This clone was picked up a small number of times. The J gene is TRBJ2-7, the V gene TRBV11-2; a weak D match, TRBD2 (6 bases). Trimming left V 1 base short and J 3 bases short, with 13 bases between. Per germline, CDR1 SGHAT and CDR2 FQNNGV. The CDR3 spans 15 residues. The CDR3 sequence: CASSLAVSGGYEQYF. In nucleotides, the CDR3 is TGTGCCAGCAGCTTAGCGGTTAGCGGTGGCTACGAGCAGTACTTC.

This chain links TRBV6-5 with TRBJ1-2; D remains ambiguous. V lost 2 bases and J lost 0, with 7 bases in between. The CDR3 is 14 residues long. Germline V gene sequence: CDR1 MNHEY, CDR2 SVGAGI. The DNA of the CDR3 is TGTGCCAGCAGTTACACTCAGGCTAACTATGGCTACACCTTC. Translating gives CASSYTQANYGYTF.

The chain joins TRBV9 to TRBJ1-2; 8 bases match TRBD1. V lost 3 bases to trimming and J lost 7 bases; unmatched junction nucleotides: 8. The CDR3 contains 14 residues. Germline V gene sequence: CDR1 SGDLS, CDR2 YYNGEE. The CDR3 loop reads CASSAQGAGSGYTF. The CDR3 DNA is TGTGCCAGCAGCGCCCAGGGGGCCGGTAGTGGCTACACCTTC.

This clone appeared a few times. The V and J genes are TRBV7-2 and TRBJ2-5, with D possibly being TRBD1 or TRBD2 (5 bases each). CDR1 is SGHTA and CDR2 is FQGNSA in the germline V gene. The CDR3 consists of 15 residues. V lost 3 bases and J lost 1, with 12 bases in between. The CDR3 loop is CASSFGGDLQETQYF. The CDR3 bases are TGTGCCAGCAGCTTCGGTGGGGACCTCCAAGAGACCCAGTACTTC.